This is a list of T cell receptor beta chains from one sample in a study of CD8 T cells in Susac syndrome. TCRdb re-called the immunoSEQ multiplex PCR reads through MiXCR, storing one row per CDR3 protein. The sample consists of approximately 190,000 distinct CDR3 sequences, approximately 96% of them appearing once. Sequencing input: CD4+ T cells from PBMCs. These TCRs come from a human donor with Susac syndrome. The CDR3 runs from the conserved cysteine through the conserved F or W. A D gene is named only where the DNA matches it firmly. Clone size, where shown, is once, few, many, or a class for clones that have expanded.

clone size	V gene	D gene	J gene	CDR3 DNA	CDR3 protein
-	TRBV5-6	TRBD2	TRBJ2-3	TGTGCCAGCAACGTCGGTAGCGGGGGATGGATAGATACGCAGTATTTT	CASNVGSGGWIDTQYF
-	TRBV7-2	-	TRBJ1-2	TGTGCCAGCAGCTTAGCTGTAGAAGCTAACTATGGCTACACCTTC	CASSLAVEANYGYTF
-	TRBV7-2	-	TRBJ2-1	TGTGCCAGCAGCCACCCAATGCGGGGCCCCAGCTCCTACAATGAGCAGTTCTTC	CASSHPMRGPSSYNEQFF
-	TRBV5-4	-	TRBJ2-1	TGTGCCAGCAGCTTGCGACAGGCCCTCAATGAGCAGTTCTTC	CASSLRQALNEQFF
-	TRBV9	TRBD1	TRBJ2-7	TGTGCCAGCAGCGTGACGACAGGGGGTAGTGAGCAGTACTTC	CASSVTTGGSEQYF
-	TRBV27	-	TRBJ2-5	TGTGCCAGCAGTGACTCCTGGCGACGGGGGGAGACCCAGTACTTC	CASSDSWRRGETQYF
-	TRBV4-3	-	TRBJ2-7	TGCGCCAGCAGCCAAGTCGGGGGTATTGCCTACGAGCAGTACTTC	CASSQVGGIAYEQYF
-	TRBV10-3	-	TRBJ2-5	TGTGCCATCACCCAAGGACTCCTGATCACCCAGTACTTC	CAITQGLLITQYF
-	TRBV29-1	-	TRBJ2-2	TGCAGCGTTGCCGTTGCGGGACAGAACACCGGGGAGCTGTTTTTT	CSVAVAGQNTGELFF
-	TRBV5-1	-	TRBJ2-1	TGCGCCAGCAGCTTGAACGGGGGCGGGTACAATGAGCAGTTCTTC	CASSLNGGGYNEQFF
-	TRBV9	TRBD1	TRBJ2-7	TGTGCCAGCAGCGGCGACAGGGGAGGCTCCTACGAGCAGTACTTC	CASSGDRGGSYEQYF
-	TRBV13	TRBD1	TRBJ2-1	TGTGCCAGCAGCGCGGGACAGGGTTACAATGAGCAGTTCTTC	CASSAGQGYNEQFF
-	TRBV20-1	-	TRBJ2-2	TGCAGTGCTAGACTTTTCAGGGCAGGGTACACCGGGGAGCTGTTTTTT	CSARLFRAGYTGELFF
-	TRBV6-5	-	TRBJ2-4	TGTGCCAGCAGAACCAAAAACATTCAGTACTTC	CASRTKNIQYF
-	TRBV10-3	-	TRBJ2-3	TGTGCCATCAGCGAGTCCGCTTTAGGGGCAGATACGCAGTATTTT	CAISESALGADTQYF
-	TRBV19	-	TRBJ1-2	TGTGCCAGTAGTGAACCGGGCCCTACGGTTAGCTATGGCTACACCTTC	CASSEPGPTVSYGYTF
-	TRBV9	-	TRBJ1-1	TGTGCCAGCAGCGTAGGAAGGGCGAGGAACACTGAAGCTTTCTTT	CASSVGRARNTEAFF
-	TRBV30	TRBD2	TRBJ2-4	TGTGCCTGGACCCCGGGAGGGGGTATTCAGTACTTC	CAWTPGGGIQYF
-	TRBV20-1	-	TRBJ1-5	TGCAGTGCTAGTATCGGTACAGGGATGGGACAGCCCCAGCATTTT	CSASIGTGMGQPQHF
-	TRBV20-1	TRBD1	TRBJ1-6	TGCAGTGCTACCGGGACAGGGGTTTCACCCCTCCACTTT	CSATGTGVSPLHF
-	TRBV10-3	TRBD2	TRBJ2-6	TGTGCCATCAGTGGACTAGCGGGTAGCTCTGGGGCCAACGTCCTGACTTTC	CAISGLAGSSGANVLTF
-	TRBV15	-	TRBJ2-5	TGTGCCACCAGCAGGGTATCGGAGACCCAGTACTTC	CATSRVSETQYF
-	TRBV5-1	-	TRBJ1-1	TGCGCCAGCAGCTTTGCAGGGCCGAACACTGAAGCTTTCTTT	CASSFAGPNTEAFF
-	TRBV30	-	TRBJ1-1	TGTGCCTGGAGAAGCCCGAACACTGAAGCTTTCTTT	CAWRSPNTEAFF
-	TRBV11-3	TRBD2	TRBJ2-2	TGTGCCAGCAGCGGTTCGGGGGGAAGCGGGGAGCTGTTTTTT	CASSGSGGSGELFF
-	TRBV30	-	TRBJ2-3	TGTGCCTGGACGCAGGGGACGCAGTATTTT	CAWTQGTQYF
-	TRBV12-3/TRBV12-4	-	TRBJ1-2	TGTGCCAGCAGTTTAGGGGGAGGCTACACCTTC	CASSLGGGYTF
-	TRBV7-2	TRBD2	TRBJ2-3	TGTGCCAGCAGCTTGCAAAGCGGGGGGGCATCAGATACGCAGTATTTT	CASSLQSGGASDTQYF
-	TRBV11-2	-	TRBJ1-5	TGTGCCAGCAGCTTAGGTCAGGGTAGCAATCAGCCCCAGCATTTT	CASSLGQGSNQPQHF
-	TRBV7-2	-	TRBJ2-1	TGTGCCAGCAGCTGGGGTATGGACGATGAGCAGTTCTTC	CASSWGMDDEQFF
-	TRBV29-1	-	TRBJ1-2	TGCAGCGTTGTCAGGGGTTATGGCTACACCTTC	CSVVRGYGYTF
-	TRBV7-9	-	TRBJ1-1	TGTGCCAGCAGCTCGGACATAGGCACTGAAGCTTTCTTT	CASSSDIGTEAFF
once	TRBV12-5	TRBD2	TRBJ2-1	TGTGCTAGTGGTTTGGAGGGGCTAGCGGGGGGCAGAAATGAGCAGTTCTTC	CASGLEGLAGGRNEQFF
once	TRBV7-2	TRBD1	TRBJ1-4	TGTGCCAGCAGGGACAGGGGGCGAAGTAATGAAAAACTGTTTTTT	CASRDRGRSNEKLFF
-	TRBV4-1	-	TRBJ2-5	TGCGCCAGCAGCCAAGATCCAGTCCGGGGGGCGAAAGAGACCCAGTACTTC	CASSQDPVRGAKETQYF
-	TRBV3-1	-	TRBJ2-5	TGTGCCAGCAGCCAGGACCGTTCAGAGACCCAGTACTTC	CASSQDRSETQYF
-	TRBV9	-	TRBJ2-1	TGTGCCAGCAGCGTAGTGGGGGGTGAGCAGTTCTTC	CASSVVGGEQFF
-	TRBV20-1	TRBD2	TRBJ2-3	TGCAGTGTAGCGGGGTCGGGAGATACGCAGTATTTT	CSVAGSGDTQYF
-	TRBV5-1	-	TRBJ2-4	TGCGCCAGCAGCTTGGACCTTCAGGGCAACATTCAGTACTTC	CASSLDLQGNIQYF
-	TRBV15	-	TRBJ1-3	TGTGCCACCAGCAGAACGTCGGGGGGCAGGTCTGGAAACACCATATATTTT	CATSRTSGGRSGNTIYF
-	TRBV20-1	TRBD1	TRBJ2-7	TGCAGTGCTAGACTTCCGACAGGGACAGGCTACGAGCAGTACTTC	CSARLPTGTGYEQYF